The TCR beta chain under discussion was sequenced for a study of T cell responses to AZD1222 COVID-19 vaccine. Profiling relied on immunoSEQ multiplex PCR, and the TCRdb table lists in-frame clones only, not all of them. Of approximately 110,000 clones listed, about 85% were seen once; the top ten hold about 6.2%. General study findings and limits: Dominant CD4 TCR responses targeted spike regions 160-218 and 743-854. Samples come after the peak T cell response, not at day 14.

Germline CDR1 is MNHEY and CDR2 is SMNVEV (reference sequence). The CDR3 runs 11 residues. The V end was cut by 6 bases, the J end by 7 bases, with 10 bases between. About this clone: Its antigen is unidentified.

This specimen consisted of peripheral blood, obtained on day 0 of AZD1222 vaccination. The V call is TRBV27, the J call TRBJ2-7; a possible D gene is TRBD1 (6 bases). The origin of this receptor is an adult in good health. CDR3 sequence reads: CASRARGEQYF. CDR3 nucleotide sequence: TGTGCCAGCAGAGCCAGGGGTGAGCAGTACTTC.